This TCR beta chain was documented in a study of graft-versus-host responses after intestinal transplantation. In this sample, this clone turned up once. TCRdb's table, derived via immunoSEQ multiplex PCR, lists solely in-frame clones and lacks some. The sample shows about 15,000 clones, roughly 86% of them seen only once. The CDR3 extends over 14 amino acids. Trimming cost V 2 bases and J 5 bases, with 12 bases left between them. CDR1 and CDR2 (germline): SNHLY, FYNNEI. The sequencing used bone marrow, collected just over 120 days after intestinal transplantation. This rearrangement joins TRBV2 to TRBJ2-5; the D is unclear. The TCR sequence derives from a human patient who received an intestinal transplant, so some T cells may come from the graft donor. The CDR3: CASSERVGPETQYF. CDR3 DNA: TGTGCCAGCAGTGAAAGGGTAGGGCCGGAGACCCAGTACTTC. Looking up the rest from reference TRBV2 and TRBJ2-5 gives the full variable domain: EPEVTQTPSHQVTQMGQEVILRCVPISNHLYFYWYRQILGQKVEFLVSFYNNEISEKSEIFDDQFSVERPDGSNFTLKIRSTKLEDSAMYFCASSERVGPETQYFGPGTRLLVL.